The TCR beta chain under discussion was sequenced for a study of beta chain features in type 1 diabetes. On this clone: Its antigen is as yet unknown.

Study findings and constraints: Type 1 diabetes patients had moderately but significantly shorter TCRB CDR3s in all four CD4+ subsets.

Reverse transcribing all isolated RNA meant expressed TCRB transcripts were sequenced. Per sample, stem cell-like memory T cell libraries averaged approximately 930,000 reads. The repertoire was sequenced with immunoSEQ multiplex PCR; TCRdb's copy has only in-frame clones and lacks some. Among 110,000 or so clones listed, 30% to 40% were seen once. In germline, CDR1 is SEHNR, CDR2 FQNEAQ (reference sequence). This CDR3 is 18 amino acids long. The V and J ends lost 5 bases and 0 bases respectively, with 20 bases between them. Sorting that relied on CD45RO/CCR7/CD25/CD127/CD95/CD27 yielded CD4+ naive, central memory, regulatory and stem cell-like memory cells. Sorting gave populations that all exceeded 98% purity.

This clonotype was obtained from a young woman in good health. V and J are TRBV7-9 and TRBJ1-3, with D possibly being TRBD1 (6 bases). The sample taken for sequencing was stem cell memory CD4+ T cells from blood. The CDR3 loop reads CASSPGKIRDNSGNTIYF. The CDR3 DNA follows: TGTGCCAGCAGCCCCGGAAAGATTCGGGACAACTCTGGAAACACCATATATTTT. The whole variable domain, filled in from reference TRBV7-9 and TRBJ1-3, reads DTGVSQNPRHKITKRGQNVTFRCDPISEHNRLYWYRQTLGQGPEFLTYFQNEAQLEKSRLLSDRFSAERPKGSFSTLEIQRTEQGDSAMYLCASSPGKIRDNSGNTIYFGEGSWLTVV.